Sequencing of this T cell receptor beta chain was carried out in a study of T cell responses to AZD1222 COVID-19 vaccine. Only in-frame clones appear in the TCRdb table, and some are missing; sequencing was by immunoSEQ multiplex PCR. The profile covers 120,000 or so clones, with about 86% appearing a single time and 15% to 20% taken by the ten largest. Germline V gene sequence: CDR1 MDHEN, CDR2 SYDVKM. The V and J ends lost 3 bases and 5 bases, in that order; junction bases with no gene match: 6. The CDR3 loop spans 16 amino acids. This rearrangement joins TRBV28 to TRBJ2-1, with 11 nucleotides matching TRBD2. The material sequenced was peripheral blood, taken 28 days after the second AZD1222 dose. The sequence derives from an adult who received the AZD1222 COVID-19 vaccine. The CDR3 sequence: CASSFWGLAVNNEQFF. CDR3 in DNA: TGTGCCAGCAGTTTTTGGGGACTAGCGGTAAACAATGAGCAGTTCTTC.